Below, 8 T cell receptor beta chains from the same sample are listed, as sequenced in a study of T cells in Graves' hyperthyroidism and ophthalmopathy. The CDR3 regions of TCR beta were amplified from RNA transcripts. First-round RT-PCR with HTBI primers amplified the TCR CDR3 region. Via MiXCR, TCRdb re-called the multiplex PCR reads, giving one row per CDR3 protein. Among approximately 370,000 distinct CDR3 sequences, about 15% were seen once, and the ten largest hold about 31%. The sequenced sample was blood. Receptors were obtained from a woman aged 30 to 39 with Graves' hyperthyroidism.

This clonotype showed up just a few times. The chain joins TRBV10-3 to TRBJ1-4; 7 positions match TRBD1. The germline V gene has CDR1 ENHRY and CDR2 SYGVKD. V lost 0 bases and J lost 8; bases outside the gene matches: 9. There are 16 residues in the CDR3. The CDR3 nucleotides are TGTGCCATCAGTGAGTCGCCAGGGGGATTACGAGAAAAACTGTTTTTT. Residues: CAISESPGGLREKLFF.

This clonotype was counted at least ten times. The rearrangement joins TRBV5-1 to TRBJ2-3; 8 positions match TRBD1. Germline V CDR1 and CDR2: SGHRS, YFSETQ. This CDR3 contains 14 residues. V was clipped by 4 bases and J by 3 bases; unmatched bases: 4. The CDR3 DNA reads as TGCGCCAGCAGCCCCTACAGGGGGACAGATACGCAGTATTTT. This codes for CASSPYRGTDTQYF.

This clonotype was seen repeatedly, ten times or more. The CDR3 here is CASTSDAGNTEAFF. The DNA of the CDR3 is TGCGCCAGCACCAGCGACGCAGGGAACACTGAAGCTTTCTTT. This rearrangement joins TRBV5-1 to TRBJ1-1; D gene uncertain. Per germline, CDR1 SGHRS and CDR2 YFSETQ. This CDR3 has 14 residues. V was pared by 6 bases and J by 1 base, with 13 bases between.

Here the CDR3 reads CASSLEAGLSTDTQYF. CDR3 nucleotides: TGTGCCAGCAGCTTAGAGGCAGGGCTAAGCACAGATACGCAGTATTTT. The chain employs TRBV7-2 and TRBJ2-3; weak D call: TRBD1 (5 bases). Between the trimmed V and J ends, which lost 1 base and 0 bases, there was a span of 11 bases. This CDR3 has 16 amino acids. Germline V gives CDR1 SGHTA, CDR2 FQGNSA.

This clonotype was found many times. This sequence joins TRBV7-9 and TRBJ1-5; D gene unclear. This CDR3 has 12 amino acids. From germline, CDR1 is SEHNR and CDR2 FQNEAQ (reference sequence). The V and J ends lost 8 bases and 4 bases respectively, with 9 bases between them. The CDR3 coding sequence is TGTGCCAGCTCCCGGTTAAATCAGCCCCAGCATTTT. Translating gives CASSRLNQPQHF. The full variable domain, in which reference TRBV7-9 and TRBJ1-5 provide the parts outside the CDR3, is DTGVSQNPRHKITKRGQNVTFRCDPISEHNRLYWYRQTLGQGPEFLTYFQNEAQLEKSRLLSDRFSAERPKGSFSTLEIQRTEQGDSAMYLCASSRLNQPQHFGDGTRLSIL.

The rearrangement uses TRBV12-3 or TRBV12-4 and TRBJ1-3; D not resolved. The germline V and J ends were trimmed by 1 base and 1 base, with 8 bases remaining between them. The CDR3 contains 15 residues. CDR3 protein: CASSLGPESGNTIYF. CDR3 sequence (DNA): TGTGCCAGCAGTTTAGGGCCCGAATCTGGAAACACCATATATTTT.

At least ten counts were recorded for this clonotype. This sequence joins TRBV28 and TRBJ2-5; 7 bases align to TRBD2. The CDR3 length is 15 residues. Germline V gene data show CDR1 as MDHEN and CDR2 as SYDVKM. V trimming: 4 bases; J trimming: 2 bases; junction bases outside the gene matches: 7. In DNA, the CDR3 is TGTGCCAGCAGTTCCGAAGGGACTAATCAAGAGACCCAGTACTTC. Its protein product is CASSSEGTNQETQYF.

This clonotype came up a few times. The rearrangement uses TRBV28 and TRBJ1-5, with TRBD1 as a possible D gene (6 bases). CDR3 length: 17 amino acids. The V end was cut by 2 bases, the J end by 2 bases, with 16 bases between. CDR1 and CDR2 (germline): MDHEN, SYDVKM. The CDR3 DNA follows: TGTGCCAGCAGTTTAGGCAGGGGACGAGTTGGCAATCAGCCCCAGCATTTT. It yields the protein CASSLGRGRVGNQPQHF. Variable domain in full (rest from reference TRBV28 and TRBJ1-5): DVKVTQSSRYLVKRTGEKVFLECVQDMDHENMFWYRQDPGLGLRLIYFSYDVKMKEKGDIPEGYSVSREKKERFSLILESASTNQTSMYLCASSLGRGRVGNQPQHFGDGTRLSIL.